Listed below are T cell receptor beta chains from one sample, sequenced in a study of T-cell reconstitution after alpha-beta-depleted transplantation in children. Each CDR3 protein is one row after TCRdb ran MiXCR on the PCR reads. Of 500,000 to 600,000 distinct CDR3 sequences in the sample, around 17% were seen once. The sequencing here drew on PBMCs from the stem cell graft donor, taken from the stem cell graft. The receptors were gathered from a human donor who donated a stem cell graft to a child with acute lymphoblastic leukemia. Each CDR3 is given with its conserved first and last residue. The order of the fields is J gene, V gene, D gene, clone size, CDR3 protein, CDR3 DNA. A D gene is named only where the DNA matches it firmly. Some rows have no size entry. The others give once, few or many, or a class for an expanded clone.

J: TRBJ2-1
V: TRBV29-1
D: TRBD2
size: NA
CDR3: CSVIIGRTSGTPNEQFF
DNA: TGCAGCGTTATAATTGGCCGGACTAGCGGGACCCCTAATGAGCAGTTCTTC

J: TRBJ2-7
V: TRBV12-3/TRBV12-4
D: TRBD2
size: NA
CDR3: CASSLWSPGARMSGRGYEQYF
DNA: TGTGCCAGCAGTTTGTGGTCCCCTGGGGCTCGGATGAGCGGGAGAGGATACGAGCAGTACTTC

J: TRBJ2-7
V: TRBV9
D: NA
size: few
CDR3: CASSVGGGSGYEQYF
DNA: TGTGCCAGCAGCGTAGGAGGTGGGAGCGGCTACGAGCAGTACTTC

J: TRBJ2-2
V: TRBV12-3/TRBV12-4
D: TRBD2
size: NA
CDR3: CASRPGLAGDLTGELFF
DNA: TGTGCCAGCAGGCCGGGACTAGCGGGAGATCTCACCGGGGAGCTGTTTTTT

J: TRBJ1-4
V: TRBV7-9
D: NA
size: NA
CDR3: CASSLASDATNEKLFF
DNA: TGTGCCAGCAGCTTAGCGTCAGATGCAACTAATGAAAAACTGTTTTTT

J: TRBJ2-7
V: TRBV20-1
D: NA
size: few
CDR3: CSASIQGKQYF
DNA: TGCAGTGCCAGCATCCAAGGGAAGCAGTACTTC

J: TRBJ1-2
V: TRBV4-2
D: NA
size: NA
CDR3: CASSQESGPNYGYTF
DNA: TGTGCCAGCAGCCAAGAATCAGGGCCCAACTATGGCTACACCTTC

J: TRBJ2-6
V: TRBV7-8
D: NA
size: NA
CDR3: CASSLVATGSGANGLTF
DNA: TGTGCCAGCAGCTTAGTAGCGACCGGCTCTGGGGCCAACGGCCTGACTTTC

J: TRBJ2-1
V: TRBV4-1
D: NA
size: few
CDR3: CASSQDTQRVPGEQFF
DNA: TGCGCCAGCAGCCAAGACACTCAGCGGGTCCCTGGTGAGCAGTTCTTC

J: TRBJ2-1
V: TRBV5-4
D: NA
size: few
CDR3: CASSLEETSYNEQFF
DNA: TGTGCCAGCAGCTTGGAGGAGACCTCCTACAATGAGCAGTTCTTC

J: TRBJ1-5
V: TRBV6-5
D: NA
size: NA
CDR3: CASSSQGVNQPQHF
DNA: TGTGCCAGCAGTTCCCAGGGAGTGAATCAGCCCCAGCATTTT

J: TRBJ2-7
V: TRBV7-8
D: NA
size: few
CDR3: CASSLLKLGNRYRGNYEQYF
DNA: TGTGCCAGCAGCTTACTGAAGCTCGGTAATCGGTATAGGGGCAACTACGAGCAGTACTTC

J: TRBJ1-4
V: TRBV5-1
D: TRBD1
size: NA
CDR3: CASSWTGLNEKLFF
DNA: TGCGCCAGCAGCTGGACAGGTCTTAATGAAAAACTGTTTTTT

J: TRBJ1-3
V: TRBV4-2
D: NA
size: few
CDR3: CASSRGPGANTIYF
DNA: TGTGCCAGCAGCCGAGGGCCAGGGGCAAACACCATATATTTT

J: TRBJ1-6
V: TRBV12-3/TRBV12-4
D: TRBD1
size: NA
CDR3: CASSLEGALKGSPLHF
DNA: TGTGCCAGCAGTTTGGAGGGGGCGTTAAAAGGGTCACCCCTCCACTTT

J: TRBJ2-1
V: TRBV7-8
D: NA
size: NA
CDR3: CASSLQDGSYNEQFF
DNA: TGTGCCAGCAGCTTACAGGATGGCTCCTACAATGAGCAGTTCTTC

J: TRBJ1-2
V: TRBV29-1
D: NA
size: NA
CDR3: CSFYRPNYGYTF
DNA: TGCAGCTTTTACAGGCCCAACTATGGCTACACCTTC

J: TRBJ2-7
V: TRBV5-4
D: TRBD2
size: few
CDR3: CASSLVAGPEQYF
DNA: TGTGCCAGCAGCTTGGTAGCGGGACCCGAGCAGTACTTC

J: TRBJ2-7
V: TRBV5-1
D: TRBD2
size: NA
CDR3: CASSPLAGISYEQYF
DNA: TGCGCCAGCAGCCCATTAGCGGGAATCTCCTACGAGCAGTACTTC

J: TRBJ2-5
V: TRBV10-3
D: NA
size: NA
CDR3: CAISGLEQETQYF
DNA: TGTGCCATCAGTGGACTAGAGCAAGAGACCCAGTACTTC

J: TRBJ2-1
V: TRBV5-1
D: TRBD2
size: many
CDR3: CASSLTSGSSYNEQFF
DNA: TGCGCCAGCAGCTTGACTAGCGGGAGCTCCTACAATGAGCAGTTCTTC

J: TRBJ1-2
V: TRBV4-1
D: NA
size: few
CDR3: CASSQEVTGYGYTF
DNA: TGCGCCAGCAGCCAAGAAGTAACAGGGTATGGTTACACCTTC

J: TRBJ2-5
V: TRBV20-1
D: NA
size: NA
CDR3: CSARELEETQYF
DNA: TGCAGTGCTAGAGAACTTGAAGAGACCCAGTACTTC

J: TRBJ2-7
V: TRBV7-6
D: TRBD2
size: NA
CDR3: CASSLARASGNEQYF
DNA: TGTGCCAGCAGCTTAGCTAGGGCTAGCGGGAACGAGCAGTACTTC

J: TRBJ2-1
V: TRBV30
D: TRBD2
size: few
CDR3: CAWRTGTRKGEQFF
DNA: TGTGCCTGGAGGACCGGGACTAGGAAGGGTGAGCAGTTCTTC

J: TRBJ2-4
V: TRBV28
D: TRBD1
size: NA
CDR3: CASRSGGAKNIQYF
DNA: TGTGCCAGCAGGTCAGGGGGAGCCAAAAACATTCAGTACTTC

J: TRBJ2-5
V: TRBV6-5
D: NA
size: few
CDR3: CASSYQVGETQYF
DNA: TGTGCCAGCAGTTACCAGGTTGGGGAGACCCAGTACTTC

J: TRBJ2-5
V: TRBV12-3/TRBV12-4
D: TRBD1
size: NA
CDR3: CASRTGGGHQETQYF
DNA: TGTGCCAGCCGAACAGGGGGAGGTCATCAAGAGACCCAGTACTTC

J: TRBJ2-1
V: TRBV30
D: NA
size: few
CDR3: CAWSETSTHNEQFF
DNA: TGTGCCTGGAGTGAGACTAGTACGCACAATGAGCAGTTCTTC

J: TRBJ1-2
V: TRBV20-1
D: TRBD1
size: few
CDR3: CSATAGQGYGYTF
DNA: TGCAGTGCCACCGCGGGACAGGGGTATGGCTACACCTTC

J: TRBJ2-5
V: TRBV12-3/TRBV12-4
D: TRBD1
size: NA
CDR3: CASSLAGGREETQYF
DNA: TGTGCCAGCAGTTTAGCAGGGGGCAGGGAGGAGACCCAGTACTTC

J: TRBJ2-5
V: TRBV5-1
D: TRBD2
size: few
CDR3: CASSLKLAGVKETQYF
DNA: TGCGCCAGCAGCTTGAAGTTAGCGGGAGTTAAAGAGACCCAGTACTTC

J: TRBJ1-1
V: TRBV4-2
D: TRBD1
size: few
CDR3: CASSHLRDRYLNTEAFF
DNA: TGTGCCAGCAGCCATCTCCGGGACAGGTACTTGAACACTGAAGCTTTCTTT

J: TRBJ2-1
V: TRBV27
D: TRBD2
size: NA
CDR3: CASNKISLLAGGEEFF
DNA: TGTGCCAGCAATAAAATCAGCCTCTTAGCGGGAGGGGAGGAGTTCTTC

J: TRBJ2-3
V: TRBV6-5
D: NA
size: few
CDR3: CASSYSRADGDTQYF
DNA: TGTGCCAGCAGTTACTCGAGGGCAGACGGGGATACGCAGTATTTT

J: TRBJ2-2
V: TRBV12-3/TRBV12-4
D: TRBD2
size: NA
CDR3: CASRARLAGGPHTGELFF
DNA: TGTGCCAGCAGGGCCCGACTAGCGGGAGGGCCGCACACCGGGGAGCTGTTTTTT

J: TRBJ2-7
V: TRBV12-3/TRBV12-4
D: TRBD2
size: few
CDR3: CASSWRTSGPYEQYF
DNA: TGTGCCAGCAGTTGGAGGACTAGCGGGCCGTACGAGCAGTACTTC

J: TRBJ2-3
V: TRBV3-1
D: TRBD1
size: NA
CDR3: CASSPGGTSTQYF
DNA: TGTGCCAGCAGCCCAGGGGGCACCTCAACGCAGTATTTT

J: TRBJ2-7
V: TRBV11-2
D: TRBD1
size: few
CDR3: CASSPVPRTGSGSYEQYF
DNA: TGTGCCAGCAGCCCCGTACCCCGGACAGGGTCGGGCTCCTACGAGCAGTACTTC

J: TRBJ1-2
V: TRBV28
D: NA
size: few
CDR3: CASSFPQADNGYTF
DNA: TGTGCCAGCAGTTTTCCGCAGGCCGATAATGGCTACACCTTC

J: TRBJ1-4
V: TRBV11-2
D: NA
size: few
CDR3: CASSFGRRNNEKLFF
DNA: TGTGCCAGCAGCTTCGGGAGACGGAATAATGAAAAACTGTTTTTT

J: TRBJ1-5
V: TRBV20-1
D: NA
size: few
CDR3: CSARGEVNNVRQPQHF
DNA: TGCAGTGCTAGAGGGGAGGTGAATAATGTGAGGCAGCCCCAGCATTTT

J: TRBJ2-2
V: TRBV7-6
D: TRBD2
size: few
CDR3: CASSLIVTSGLNTGELFF
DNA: TGTGCCAGCAGCTTAATCGTGACTAGCGGATTGAACACCGGGGAGCTGTTTTTT

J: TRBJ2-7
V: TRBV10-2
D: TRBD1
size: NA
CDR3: CASSVQGGEQYF
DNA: TGCGCCAGCAGCGTACAGGGGGGAGAGCAGTACTTC

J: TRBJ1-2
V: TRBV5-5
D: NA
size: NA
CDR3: CASRSETLVPDGYTF
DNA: TGTGCCAGCAGATCCGAGACACTTGTGCCGGACGGCTACACCTTC

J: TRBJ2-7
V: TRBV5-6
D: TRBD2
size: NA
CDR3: CASIPSREGYEQYF
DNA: TGTGCCAGCATCCCATCGCGGGAGGGCTACGAGCAGTACTTC

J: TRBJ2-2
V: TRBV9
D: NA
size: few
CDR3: CASSVAPVRPGELFF
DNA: TGTGCCAGCAGCGTAGCCCCTGTGAGGCCCGGGGAGCTGTTTTTT

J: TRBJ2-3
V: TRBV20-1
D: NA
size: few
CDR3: CSASARGSPDTQYF
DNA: TGCAGTGCTAGCGCCAGGGGTAGTCCAGATACGCAGTATTTT

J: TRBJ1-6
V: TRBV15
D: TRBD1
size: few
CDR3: CAMGSGGFNSPLHF
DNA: TGTGCCATGGGCTCAGGGGGATTTAATTCACCCCTCCACTTT

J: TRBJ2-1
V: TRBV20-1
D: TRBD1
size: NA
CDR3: CSATPGQANNEQFF
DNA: TGCAGTGCTACCCCGGGACAGGCAAACAATGAGCAGTTCTTC

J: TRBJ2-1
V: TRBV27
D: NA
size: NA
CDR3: CASSLDTNIDEQFF
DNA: TGTGCCAGCAGTTTAGACACGAACATCGATGAGCAGTTCTTC

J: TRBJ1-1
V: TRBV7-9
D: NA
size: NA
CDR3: CASSLAPTGTLNTEAFF
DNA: TGTGCCAGCAGCTTAGCCCCCACAGGGACCTTGAACACTGAAGCTTTCTTT

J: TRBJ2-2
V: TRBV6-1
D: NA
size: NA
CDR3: CASRPEAATGELFF
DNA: TGTGCCAGCCGCCCGGAGGCGGCAACCGGGGAGCTGTTTTTT

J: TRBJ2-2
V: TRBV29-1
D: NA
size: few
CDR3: CSVRSAVNTGELFF
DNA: TGCAGCGTTCGGTCGGCGGTGAACACCGGGGAGCTGTTTTTT

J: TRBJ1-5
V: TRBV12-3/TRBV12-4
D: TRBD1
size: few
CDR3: CASSLPDRVQHF
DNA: TGTGCCAGCAGTCTCCCCGACAGGGTACAACATTTT

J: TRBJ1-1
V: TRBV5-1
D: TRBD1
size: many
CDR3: CASSFGQGLPEAFF
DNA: TGCGCCAGCAGCTTCGGACAGGGATTGCCTGAAGCTTTCTTT

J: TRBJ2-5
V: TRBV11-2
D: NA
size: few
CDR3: CASSLDSGRETQYF
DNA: TGTGCCAGCAGCTTAGATAGTGGCAGAGAGACCCAGTACTTC

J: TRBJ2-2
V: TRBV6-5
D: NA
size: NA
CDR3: CASSYYGGELFF
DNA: TGTGCCAGCAGTTATTATGGAGGGGAGCTGTTTTTT